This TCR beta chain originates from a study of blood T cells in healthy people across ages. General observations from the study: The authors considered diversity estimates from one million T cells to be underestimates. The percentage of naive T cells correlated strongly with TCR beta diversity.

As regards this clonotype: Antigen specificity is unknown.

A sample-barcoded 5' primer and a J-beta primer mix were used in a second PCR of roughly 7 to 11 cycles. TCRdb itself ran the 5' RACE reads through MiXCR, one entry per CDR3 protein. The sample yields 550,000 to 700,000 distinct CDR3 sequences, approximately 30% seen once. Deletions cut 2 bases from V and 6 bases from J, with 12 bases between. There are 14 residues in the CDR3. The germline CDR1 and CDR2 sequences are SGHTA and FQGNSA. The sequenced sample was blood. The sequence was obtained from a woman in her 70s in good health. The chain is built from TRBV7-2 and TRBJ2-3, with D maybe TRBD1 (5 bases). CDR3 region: CASSLTWGGDTQYF. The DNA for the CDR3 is TGTGCCAGCAGCTTAACGTGGGGCGGCGATACGCAGTATTTT. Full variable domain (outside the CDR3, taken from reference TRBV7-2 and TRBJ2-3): GAGVSQSPSNKVTEKGKDVELRCDPISGHTALYWYRQSLGQGLEFLIYFQGNSAPDKSGLPSDRFSAERTGGSVSTLTIQRTQQEDSAVYLCASSLTWGGDTQYFGPGTRLTVL.